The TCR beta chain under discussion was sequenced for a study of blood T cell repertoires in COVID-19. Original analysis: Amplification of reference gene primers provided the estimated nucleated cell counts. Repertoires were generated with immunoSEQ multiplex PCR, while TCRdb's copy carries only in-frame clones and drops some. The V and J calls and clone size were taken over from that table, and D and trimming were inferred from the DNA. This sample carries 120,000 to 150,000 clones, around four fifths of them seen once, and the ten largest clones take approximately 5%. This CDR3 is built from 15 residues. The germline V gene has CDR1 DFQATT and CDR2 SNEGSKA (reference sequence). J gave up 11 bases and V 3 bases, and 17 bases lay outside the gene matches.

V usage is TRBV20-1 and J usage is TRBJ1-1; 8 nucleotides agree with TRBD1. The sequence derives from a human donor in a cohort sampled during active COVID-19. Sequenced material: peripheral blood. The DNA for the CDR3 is TGCAGTGCTAGTACGGGCCAAACAGGGGGACCGTTCGCTTTCTTT. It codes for CSASTGQTGGPFAFF.